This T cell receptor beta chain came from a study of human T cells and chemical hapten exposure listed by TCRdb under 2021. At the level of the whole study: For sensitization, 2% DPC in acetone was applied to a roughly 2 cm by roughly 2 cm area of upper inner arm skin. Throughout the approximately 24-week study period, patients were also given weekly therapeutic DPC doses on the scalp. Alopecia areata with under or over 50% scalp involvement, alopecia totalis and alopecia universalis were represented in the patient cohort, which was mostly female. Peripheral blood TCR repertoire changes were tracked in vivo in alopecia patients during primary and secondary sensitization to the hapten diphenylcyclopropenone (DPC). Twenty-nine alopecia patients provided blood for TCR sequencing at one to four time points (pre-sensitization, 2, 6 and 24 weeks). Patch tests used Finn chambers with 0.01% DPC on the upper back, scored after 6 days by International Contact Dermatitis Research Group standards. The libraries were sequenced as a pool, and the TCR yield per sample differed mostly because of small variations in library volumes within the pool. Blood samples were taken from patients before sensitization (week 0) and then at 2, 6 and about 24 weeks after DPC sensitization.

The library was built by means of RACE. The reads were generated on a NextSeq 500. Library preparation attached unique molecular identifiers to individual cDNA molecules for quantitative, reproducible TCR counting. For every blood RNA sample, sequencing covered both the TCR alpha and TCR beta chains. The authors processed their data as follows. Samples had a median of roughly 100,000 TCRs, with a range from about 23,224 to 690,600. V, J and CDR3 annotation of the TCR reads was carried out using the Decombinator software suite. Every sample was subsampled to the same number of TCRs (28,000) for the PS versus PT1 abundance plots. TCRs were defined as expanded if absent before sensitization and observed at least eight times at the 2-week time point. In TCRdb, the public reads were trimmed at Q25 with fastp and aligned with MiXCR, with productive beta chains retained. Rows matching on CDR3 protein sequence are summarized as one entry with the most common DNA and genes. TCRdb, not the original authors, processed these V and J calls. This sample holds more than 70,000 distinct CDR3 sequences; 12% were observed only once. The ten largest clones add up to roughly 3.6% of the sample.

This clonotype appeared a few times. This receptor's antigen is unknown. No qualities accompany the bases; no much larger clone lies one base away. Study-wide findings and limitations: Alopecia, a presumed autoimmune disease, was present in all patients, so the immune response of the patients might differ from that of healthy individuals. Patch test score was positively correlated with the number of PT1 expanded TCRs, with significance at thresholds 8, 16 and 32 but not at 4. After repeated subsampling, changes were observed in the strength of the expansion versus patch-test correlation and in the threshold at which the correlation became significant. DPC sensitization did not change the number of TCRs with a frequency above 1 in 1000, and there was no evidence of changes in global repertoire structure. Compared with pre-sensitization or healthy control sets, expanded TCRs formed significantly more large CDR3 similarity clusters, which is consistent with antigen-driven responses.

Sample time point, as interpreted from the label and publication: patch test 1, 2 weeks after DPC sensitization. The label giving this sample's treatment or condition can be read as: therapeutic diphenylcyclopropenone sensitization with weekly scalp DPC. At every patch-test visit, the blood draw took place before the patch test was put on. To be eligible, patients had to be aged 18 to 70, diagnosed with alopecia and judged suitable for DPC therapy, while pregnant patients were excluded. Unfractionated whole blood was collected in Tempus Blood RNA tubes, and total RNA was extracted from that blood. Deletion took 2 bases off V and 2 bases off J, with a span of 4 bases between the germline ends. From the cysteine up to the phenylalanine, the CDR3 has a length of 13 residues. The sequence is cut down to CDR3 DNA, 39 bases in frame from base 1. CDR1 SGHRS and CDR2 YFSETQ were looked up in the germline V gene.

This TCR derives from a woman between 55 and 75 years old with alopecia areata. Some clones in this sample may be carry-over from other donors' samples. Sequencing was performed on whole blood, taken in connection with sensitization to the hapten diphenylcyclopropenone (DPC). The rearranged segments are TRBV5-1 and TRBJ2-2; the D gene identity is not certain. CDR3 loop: CASSLKNTGELFF. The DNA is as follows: TGCGCCAGCAGCTTAAAAAACACCGGGGAGCTGTTTTTT.